The TCR beta chain described here comes from a study of CD4 and CD8 cells across lung adenocarcinoma regions. Each CDR3 protein is one row after TCRdb ran MiXCR on the PCR reads. Of around 25,000 distinct CDR3 sequences listed, less than 60% are singletons. Trimming took off 3 bases at V and 4 bases at J, with 17 bases between the two ends. Germline CDR1 is MNHEY and CDR2 is SMNVEV (reference sequence). The CDR3 is 16 residues long. The V gene is TRBV27, the J gene TRBJ2-3, with TRBD2 as a possible D gene (6 bases). The clonotype comes from a male donor with lung adenocarcinoma. The CD4 and CD8 labels of this study may be unreliable. Sequenced: CD8+ T cells from the center of a lung tumor. CDR3: CASSLNVGGGSDTQYF. In nucleotides, the CDR3 is TGTGCCAGCAGTTTGAATGTCGGGGGTGGGTCAGATACGCAGTATTTT.